This T cell receptor (beta chain) was sequenced during a study of T cell responses to AZD1222 COVID-19 vaccine. General study findings and limits: The sample set comprised mostly white British donors with more females, and clonal diversity was possibly underestimated.

Turning to this clone: Its antigen is undetermined. Germline is not matched at one junction end, which may reflect a read error.

Assay: immunoSEQ multiplex PCR; the TCRdb copy retains only in-frame clones and omits some. The sample records 98,000 or so clones, about nine tenths being singletons. The sequence was collected from an adult in good health. The sequenced sample was peripheral blood, obtained on day 0 of AZD1222 vaccination.

Here the CDR3 reads CASSQIQESQYF. The CDR3 bases are TGTGCCAGCAGCCAGATCCAAGAGTCCCAGTACTTC. The rearrangement uses TRBV3-1 (or the pseudogene TRBV3-2) and TRBJ2-5; D call uncertain. The CDR3 runs 12 residues. Germline assignment: CDR1 LGHDT and CDR2 YNNKEL (reference sequence).